The T cell receptor beta chain under discussion was sequenced for a study of CXCR3-negative and CXCR3-positive naive CD8 T cells. Overall study results and limits: The TRB CDR3s that CXCR3-positive naive cells carried were more hydrophobic than those of CXCR3-negative naive cells. For naive cells, CXCR3-negative and CXCR3-positive subsets had similar TRBV-TRBJ usage; for memory cells, usage differed. After cryopreservation, expression of CXCR3 was partially reduced, and most assays were run with fresh PBMCs. Diversity in memory CD8+ cells fell much lower than the comparably high levels seen in both naive subsets.

The authors prepared UMI-labeled TRB cDNA libraries by 5' RACE. Each CDR3 protein gets one entry in TCRdb, which reprocessed the 5' RACE reads and gives no DNA. Seen in this sample are approximately 98,000 distinct CDR3 sequences; the ten most common clones hold 1.1%. Naive cells were sorted as CD45RO-, CCR7+, CD27+ and CD95-. On this clonotype: Its antigen is not known.

This CDR3 has 13 residues. Germline values: CDR1 MNHEY, CDR2 SMNVEV (reference sequence). The rearrangement joins TRBV27 to TRBJ2-7. Sequenced sample: naive CXCR3+ CD8+ T cells from blood. The subset: CD45RO-CCR7+CD27+CD95- naive CD8+ T cells expressing CXCR3 (TNR3+). The TCR sequence derives from a human donor in good health. Some clones in this sample may be carry-over from other donors' samples. This chain's CDR3 is CASSLDGDYEQYF.